The source of this TCR beta chain is a study of T cell responses to AZD1222 COVID-19 vaccine. Study as a whole: Second-dose recipients at about 4 or about 12 weeks were treated as one pooled group.

The data were produced by immunoSEQ multiplex PCR, yet TCRdb's version contains in-frame clones alone and is incomplete. The repertoire consists of over 120,000 clones, with 93% occurring once and the leading ten covering roughly 9.1%. A word on this clone: Its antigen is still unknown.

Trimming removed 5 bases from V and 3 bases from J; junction bases left unmatched: 10. This CDR3 has 17 amino acids. Germline assignment: CDR1 SNHLY and CDR2 FYNNEI. Regarding the study as a whole: Most donors were white British and more were female, and clonal diversity was possibly underestimated. Seropositive at baseline were only a handful of AZD1222 recipients. Close to half of spike-specific TCRs reportedly recognize unmutated variant regions.

J is TRBJ2-2 and V is TRBV2; 9 bases fit TRBD2. The sequence derives from an adult in good health. The sequenced sample was peripheral blood, obtained on day 0 of AZD1222 vaccination. DNA of the CDR3: TGTGCCAGCAGTAAGCCGGGACTAGCAGGGCACACCGGGGAGCTGTTTTTT. This translates into CASSKPGLAGHTGELFF.